A selection of T cell receptor beta chains follows, all from one sample in a study of regulatory T cells in long-lasting Graves disease. Each CDR3 protein gets one entry after TCRdb re-called the multiplex PCR reads with MiXCR. The sample gives around 480,000 distinct CDR3 sequences, 16% of which show up once; 20% to 30% is in the top ten. These data also formed part of another study, on T cells in Graves' hyperthyroidism and ophthalmopathy.

The sequenced sample was peripheral blood mononuclear cells (PBMCs), obtained at new diagnosis, from a patient treated with antithyroid drugs. These receptor sequences come from a woman aged 35 to 59 with Graves disease. The CDR3 runs from the conserved cysteine through the conserved F or W. Fields, in order: clone size, V gene, CDR3 length, D gene, J gene, CDR3 protein, CDR3 DNA. The D gene is left open where the match is weak. For some rows the clone size is stated as once, few or many, or as a class when expanded; others skip it.

-	TRBV10-3	13	-	TRBJ2-7	CAISGGSSYEQYF	TGTGCCATCAGTGGAGGAAGCTCCTACGAGCAGTACTTC
-	TRBV20-1	14	TRBD2	TRBJ2-1	CSARGGGERDEQFF	TGCAGTGCTAGAGGTGGGGGGGAACGGGATGAGCAGTTCTTC
-	TRBV4-1	15	TRBD1	TRBJ1-6	CASSQGDRGSSPLHF	TGCGCCAGCAGCCAAGGAGACAGGGGTAGTTCACCCCTCCACTTT
-	TRBV7-3	14	-	TRBJ2-1	CASSSPGGDNEQFF	TGTGCCAGCAGCTCCCCCGGAGGGGACAATGAGCAGTTCTTC
few	TRBV5-5	15	-	TRBJ1-6	CASSLEGHYNSPLHF	TGTGCCAGCAGCTTGGAGGGACACTATAATTCACCCCTCCACTTT
many	TRBV2	16	-	TRBJ1-2	CASSSPRAPGPYGYTF	TGTGCCAGCAGTTCGCCCCGGGCCCCAGGGCCCTATGGCTACACCTTC
many	TRBV7-9	17	-	TRBJ1-5	CASSLKMAIRSNQPQHF	TGTGCCAGCAGCTTAAAGATGGCCATAAGGAGCAATCAGCCCCAGCATTTT
many	TRBV12-3/TRBV12-4	15	-	TRBJ2-7	CASSGGTGPILEQYF	TGTGCCAGCAGCGGGGGCACGGGACCGATCTTAGAGCAGTACTTC
-	TRBV11-1	15	-	TRBJ1-2	CASSLVGQFADGYTF	TGTGCCAGCAGCTTAGTCGGCCAATTTGCTGATGGCTACACCTTC
many	TRBV7-3	16	-	TRBJ2-1	CASSPSPGTVVSEQFF	TGTGCCAGCAGCCCCTCCCCCGGGACTGTAGTCAGTGAGCAGTTCTTC
once	TRBV25-1	12	-	TRBJ1-1	CASSGRQTEAFF	TGTGCCAGCAGTGGACGACAGACTGAAGCTTTCTTT
many	TRBV11-2	13	-	TRBJ1-1	CASSKQAVTEAFF	TGTGCCAGCAGCAAACAGGCGGTCACTGAAGCTTTCTTT
many	TRBV12-3/TRBV12-4	13	TRBD1	TRBJ1-2	CASSPTGIRGYTF	TGTGCCAGCAGTCCGACAGGGATACGTGGCTACACCTTC
many	TRBV9	13	-	TRBJ2-3	CASSTDLRDTQYF	TGTGCCAGCAGCACGGACCTCAGGGATACGCAGTATTTT
many	TRBV2	16	TRBD1	TRBJ2-7	CASTRDGTGYSYEQYF	TGTGCCAGCACCCGAGACGGGACAGGGTATTCCTACGAGCAGTACTTC
many	TRBV3-1	13	-	TRBJ1-6	CASSQDTGSPLHF	TGTGCCAGCAGCCAAGATACGGGTTCACCCCTCCACTTT
few	TRBV19	20	-	TRBJ1-5	CASSIGRLWGSKSVINPQHF	TGTGCCAGTAGTATAGGTCGCCTGTGGGGGTCGAAGTCGGTGATCAATCCCCAGCATTTT
few	TRBV6-1	15	-	TRBJ1-5	CASSEPLKPNQPQHF	TGTGCCAGCAGTGAACCCCTAAAACCAAATCAGCCCCAGCATTTT
many	TRBV2	15	TRBD1	TRBJ1-2	CASSSGGQGFFGYTF	TGTGCCAGCAGTTCAGGGGGACAGGGGTTCTTTGGCTACACCTTC
many	TRBV6-1	13	-	TRBJ2-7	CASSDPGTYEQYF	TGTGCCAGCAGTGATCCGGGTACCTACGAGCAGTACTTC
many	TRBV12-3/TRBV12-4	11	-	TRBJ1-1	CASSSGAEAFF	TGTGCCAGCAGTTCGGGCGCTGAAGCTTTCTTT
few	TRBV4-1	18	TRBD1	TRBJ2-5	CASSPQKLTGKGQETQYF	TGCGCCAGCAGCCCACAAAAGCTGACAGGGAAGGGTCAAGAGACCCAGTACTTC
-	TRBV11-3	14	-	TRBJ1-1	CTSSSLVPNTEAFF	TGTACCAGCAGCTCCCTGGTACCGAACACTGAAGCTTTCTTT
few	TRBV18	15	-	TRBJ1-1	CASSSTQGLDTEAFF	TGTGCCAGCTCATCAACCCAGGGGCTTGACACTGAAGCTTTCTTT
-	TRBV7-9	15	-	TRBJ2-7	CASSLTRDSSYEQYF	TGTGCCAGCAGCTTAACCCGGGACTCCTCCTACGAGCAGTACTTC
many	TRBV20-1	14	TRBD2	TRBJ2-3	CSARAGGSTDTQYF	TGCAGTGCTAGGGCGGGGGGAAGCACAGATACGCAGTATTTT
many	TRBV10-3	15	TRBD1	TRBJ1-5	CATAASDRGNQPQHF	TGTGCCACCGCCGCATCAGACAGGGGCAATCAGCCCCAGCATTTT
-	TRBV27	13	TRBD1	TRBJ2-7	CASSLGRGREQYF	TGTGCCAGCAGTTTGGGCAGGGGGCGAGAGCAGTACTTC
few	TRBV20-1	13	TRBD1	TRBJ1-5	CSASQGAWQPQHF	TGCAGTGCTTCTCAGGGGGCTTGGCAGCCCCAGCATTTT
-	TRBV29-1	12	-	TRBJ2-5	CSVVWSQETQYF	TGCAGCGTTGTTTGGAGCCAAGAGACCCAGTACTTC
many	TRBV13	14	TRBD1	TRBJ2-7	CASSYRDSNYEQYF	TGTGCCAGCAGCTACCGGGACAGTAACTACGAGCAGTACTTC